These 28 T cell receptor beta chains were all obtained from the same sample, sequenced in a study of STAT5B mutations in CD4+ large granular lymphocyte leukemia. Data came from immunoSEQ multiplex PCR; TCRdb stores just in-frame clones and leaves some out. The repertoire includes tens of thousands of clones, 70% to 75% of them detected once, and 3% to 3.5% sits in the top ten. The sample comprised CD4+ T cells from blood buffy coats. The source is a human donor in good health.

J is TRBJ2-7 and V is TRBV5-4, with 12 nucleotides matching TRBD1. Trimming cost V 4 bases and J 1 base; bases outside gene matches: 3. Per germline, CDR1 SGHNT and CDR2 YYREEE (reference sequence). The CDR3 runs to 15 residues. CDR3 amino acids: CASSPGQGASYEQYF. CDR3 nucleotides: TGTGCCAGCAGCCCGGGACAGGGGGCTTCCTACGAGCAGTACTTC. Looking up the rest from reference TRBV5-4 and TRBJ2-7 gives the full variable domain: ETGVTQSPTHLIKTRGQQVTLRCSSQSGHNTVSWYQQALGQGPQFIFQYYREEENGRGNFPPRFSGLQFPNYSSELNVNALELDDSALYLCASSPGQGASYEQYFGPGTRLTVT.

The chain is built from TRBV5-4 and TRBJ1-5, with 7 bases aligning to TRBD1. Germline assignment: CDR1 SGHNT and CDR2 YYREEE (reference sequence). The CDR3 runs to 15 residues. J was trimmed by 0 bases and V by 4 bases; bases with no gene match: 4. CDR3 sequence: CASSTQGNSNQPQHF. CDR3 nucleotides: TGTGCCAGCAGCACACAGGGGAATAGCAATCAGCCCCAGCATTTT.

The rearrangement uses TRBV5-1 and TRBJ1-2, with D unresolved. The CDR3 runs to 14 residues. The V gene's germline CDR1 is SGHRS and CDR2 YFSETQ. Trimming stripped 0 bases from V and 4 bases from J, with 10 bases between. CDR3 DNA sequence: TGCGCCAGCAGCTTGGCCGTAGGGAGCTATGGCTACACCTTC. The encoded protein is CASSLAVGSYGYTF.

The chain combines TRBV7-2 with TRBJ2-2; D remains unclear. The CDR3 is 14 residues long. Trimming cost V 2 bases and J 0 bases, with 4 bases left between them. Germline CDR1 SGHTA, CDR2 FQGNSA. Here the CDR3 reads CASSLFPNTGELFF. Written as DNA, the CDR3 is TGTGCCAGCAGCTTATTTCCGAACACCGGGGAGCTGTTTTTT.

The V gene is TRBV10-3, the J gene TRBJ2-7, with 10 bases fitting TRBD1. Germline values: CDR1 ENHRY, CDR2 SYGVKD. The CDR3 is 15 amino acids. J lost 2 bases, V lost 7 bases, and 8 bases had no gene match. CDR3 in amino acids: CAITSPGQGTYEQYF. The CDR3 region has the DNA TGTGCCATCACCTCTCCGGGACAGGGGACCTACGAGCAGTACTTC.

CDR3 nucleotides: TGTGCCAGCAGTGTCCAGCCGGAGTCTTCCTACGAGCAGTACTTC. Amino acid sequence: CASSVQPESSYEQYF. This sequence joins TRBV2 and TRBJ2-7, with D unresolved. Between the trimmed V and J ends, which lost 4 bases and 1 base, there was a span of 14 bases. Looked up from germline, CDR1 is SNHLY and CDR2 is FYNNEI. The CDR3 is 15 amino acids.

The chain couples TRBV4-1 to TRBJ2-3, with 9 nucleotides matching TRBD2. Looked up from germline, CDR1 is MGHRA and CDR2 is YSYEKL. CDR3 length: 20 residues. J was trimmed by 2 bases and V by 4 bases; bases with no gene match: 19. The CDR3 coding sequence is TGCGCCAGCAGCCCCGGGATCGCTAGCGGGAATGGCGACCACACAGATACGCAGTATTTT. Translation gives CASSPGIASGNGDHTDTQYF.

V gene TRBV5-1 combines with J gene TRBJ1-1; maybe TRBD1 (5 bases). Looked up from germline, CDR1 is SGHRS and CDR2 is YFSETQ. Between the trimmed V and J ends, which lost 5 bases and 0 bases, there was a span of 14 bases. This CDR3 comprises 15 residues. This CDR3 is CASRAPGRLNTEAFF. The CDR3 DNA follows: TGCGCCAGCAGGGCTCCGGGACGGCTGAACACTGAAGCTTTCTTT.

The chain links TRBV5-1 to TRBJ2-5; TRBD1 matches 10 bases. CDR3 length equals 16 residues. Germline V CDR1 and CDR2: SGHRS, YFSETQ. The V segment lost 3 bases and the J segment 6 bases; nucleotides outside the gene matches: 11. The CDR3 reads CASSWETGGGLKTQYF. DNA of the CDR3: TGCGCCAGCAGCTGGGAGACAGGGGGCGGTTTAAAGACCCAGTACTTC.

The rearrangement links TRBV5-8 to TRBJ1-2; tentative D call: TRBD1 (6 bases). There are 16 residues in the CDR3. Germline V lookup: CDR1 SGHTS, CDR2 YDEGEE. V shed 4 bases and J shed 7 bases, with 23 bases lying between them. The CDR3 nucleotides are TGTGCCAGCAGCGATGAAACAGGGACCCGAATGCGTGGCTACACCTTC. This sequence encodes CASSDETGTRMRGYTF.

V gene TRBV19 combines with J gene TRBJ2-2; TRBD2 matches 9 bases. From germline, CDR1 is LNHDA and CDR2 SQIVND (reference sequence). With V trimmed by 5 bases and J by 2 bases, 18 bases remained unmatched. The CDR3 has 20 residues. CDR3 in DNA: TGTGCCAGTAGTCCCAGATCGTTGGTGGAAGCGGGAGGTAACACCGGGGAGCTGTTTTTT. This translates into CASSPRSLVEAGGNTGELFF.

The rearrangement links TRBV7-8 to TRBJ1-5; a weak D match, TRBD1 (5 bases). Germline assignment: CDR1 SGHVS and CDR2 FQNEAQ. This CDR3 is 15 amino acids long. Trimming cost V 2 bases and J 4 bases, with 12 bases left between them. The CDR3 sequence is CASSLSDSINQPQHF. CDR3 in DNA: TGTGCCAGCAGCTTATCCGACAGTATAAATCAGCCCCAGCATTTT.

Only a few counts were recorded for this clone. The chain links TRBV5-1 to TRBJ2-7, with D perhaps being TRBD1 or TRBD2 (5 bases each). Germline V CDR1 and CDR2: SGHRS, YFSETQ. There are 14 residues in the CDR3. V dropped 0 bases and J dropped 2 bases, with 9 bases sitting between them. This CDR3 reads CASSLGGVAYEQYF. The CDR3 nucleotides read TGCGCCAGCAGCTTGGGAGGGGTGGCCTACGAGCAGTACTTC.

This clone was observed once. The chain employs TRBV28 and TRBJ2-2, with 8 nucleotides matching TRBD2. The CDR3 is 18 amino acids. Germline trimming cut 1 base from V and 0 bases from J; bases unmatched to any gene: 7. The germline gives CDR1 MDHEN, CDR2 SYDVKM. CDR3 nucleotides: TGTGCCAGCAGTTTATTTCGGGGGGGTCCCTCGAACACCGGGGAGCTGTTTTTT. Encoded protein: CASSLFRGGPSNTGELFF.

The chain joins TRBV14 to TRBJ2-4; D assignment may be TRBD1 or TRBD2 (6 bases each). Germline assignment: CDR1 SGHDN and CDR2 FVKESK. The CDR3 runs 14 residues. Trimming removed 1 base at V and 4 bases at J, with 8 bases between. DNA of the CDR3: TGTGCCAGCAGCCAAGGCGGGACAAAAAACATTCAGTACTTC. This codes for CASSQGGTKNIQYF.

V and J are TRBV19 and TRBJ1-1; 9 positions match TRBD1. This CDR3 spans 15 amino acids. Germline assignment: CDR1 LNHDA and CDR2 SQIVND (reference sequence). V gave up 6 bases and J gave up 0 bases; unmatched junction bases: 5. This CDR3 reads CASRGTGTMNTEAFF. CDR3 sequence (DNA): TGTGCCAGTAGGGGGACAGGGACAATGAACACTGAAGCTTTCTTT.

This clone was seen more than once but under ten times. The chain employs TRBV7-9 and TRBJ1-1; D gene uncertain. The CDR3 has 12 residues. The V end was cut by 4 bases, the J end by 4 bases, with 7 bases between. Germline V gene sequence: CDR1 SEHNR, CDR2 FQNEAQ (reference sequence). The CDR3 nucleotides are TGTGCCAGCAGCTCGACTCTCACTGAAGCTTTCTTT. Protein product: CASSSTLTEAFF. The whole variable domain, filled in from reference TRBV7-9 and TRBJ1-1, reads DTGVSQNPRHKITKRGQNVTFRCDPISEHNRLYWYRQTLGQGPEFLTYFQNEAQLEKSRLLSDRFSAERPKGSFSTLEIQRTEQGDSAMYLCASSSTLTEAFFGQGTRLTVV.

The CDR3 spells CASSLGLGYEQYF. The CDR3 DNA sequence: TGTGCCAGCTCACTCGGACTAGGCTACGAGCAGTACTTC. The chain employs TRBV18 and TRBJ2-7; the match to TRBD2 covers 7 bases. CDR1 is KGHSH, CDR2 LQKENI, per germline. The trim removed 4 bases at V and 3 bases at J, leaving 3 bases unmatched. The CDR3 extends over 13 amino acids.

This sequence joins TRBV11-2 and TRBJ2-2; D unresolved. With 1 base removed from V and 6 bases from J, the gap between germline ends came to 6 bases. CDR1 SGHAT and CDR2 FQNNGV come from the germline V gene. This CDR3 has 13 amino acids. The CDR3 region is CASSLVPSGELFF. The DNA for the CDR3 is TGTGCCAGCAGCTTAGTTCCATCCGGGGAGCTGTTTTTT. Based on the CDR3 plus reference TRBV11-2 and TRBJ2-2, the full variable domain is EAGVAQSPRYKIIEKRQSVAFWCNPISGHATLYWYQQILGQGPKLLIQFQNNGVVDDSQLPKDRFSAERLKGVDSTLKIQPAKLEDSAVYLCASSLVPSGELFFGEGSRLTVL.

This clone was found a few times. This sequence joins TRBV9 and TRBJ2-7, with D maybe TRBD1 (5 bases). The CDR3 sequence is 14 residues long. CDR1 SGDLS and CDR2 YYNGEE come from the germline V gene. V lost 4 bases and J 5 bases, leaving 16 bases between the germline ends. CDR3 in DNA: TGTGCCAGCAGCCCCCACGTGGGGCTTGACGAGCAGTACTTC. This sequence encodes CASSPHVGLDEQYF.

The genes are TRBV6-5 and TRBJ2-7, with TRBD1 matching 10 bases. The CDR3 is 16 residues long. V was pared by 0 bases and J by 7 bases, with 9 bases of the junction left unmatched. The germline CDR1 and CDR2 sequences are MNHEY and SVGAGI. CDR3 in DNA: TGTGCCAGCAGTTACTCGCCAGGACAGGGGGTGAGTGAGCAGTACTTC. This gives the protein CASSYSPGQGVSEQYF.

The genes are TRBV2 and TRBJ1-6; 8 nucleotides match TRBD1. Germline CDR1 reads SNHLY; CDR2 reads FYNNEI. Trimming at V came to 6 bases and at J to 8 bases, leaving 3 bases not matched to a gene. The CDR3 spans 13 residues. The CDR3 is CASRQGADSPLHF. DNA for the CDR3: TGTGCCAGCAGGCAGGGGGCTGATTCACCCCTCCACTTT. Full variable domain (outside the CDR3, taken from reference TRBV2 and TRBJ1-6): EPEVTQTPSHQVTQMGQEVILRCVPISNHLYFYWYRQILGQKVEFLVSFYNNEISEKSEIFDDQFSVERPDGSNFTLKIRSTKLEDSAMYFCASRQGADSPLHFGNGTRLTVT.

The chain carries TRBV5-1 and TRBJ1-2; D unclear. CDR1 and CDR2 (germline): SGHRS, YFSETQ. V was pared by 0 bases and J by 4 bases, with 7 bases between. This CDR3 is built from 13 residues. This CDR3 is CASSLGSFYGYTF. CDR3 DNA: TGCGCCAGCAGCTTGGGCAGTTTCTATGGCTACACCTTC.

This chain links TRBV11-2 with TRBJ2-7; TRBD2 agrees at 8 bases. V dropped 4 bases and J dropped 0; count of bases not matched to a gene: 5. Germline-derived CDR1 and CDR2 are SGHAT and FQNNGV. There are 15 residues in the CDR3. CDR3 in amino acids: CASSWKREFSYEQYF. CDR3 nucleotides: TGTGCCAGCAGCTGGAAGCGGGAGTTCTCCTACGAGCAGTACTTC.

The rearrangement links TRBV6-5 to TRBJ1-1, with D perhaps matching TRBD1 (5 bases). The CDR3 has 15 residues. V lost 4 bases to trimming and J lost 1 base, with 13 bases between them. In germline, CDR1 is MNHEY, CDR2 SVGAGI. The CDR3 coding sequence is TGTGCCAGCAGTTCAGGGACGGGGAGGAACACTGAAGCTTTCTTT. This translates into CASSSGTGRNTEAFF.

This clone was recorded once. The chain links TRBV19 to TRBJ1-5, with D possibly TRBD1 on 6 matching bases. Trimming removed 4 bases at V and 7 bases at J, with 14 bases between. The CDR3 is made up of 14 amino acids. Germline loops: CDR1 LNHDA, CDR2 SQIVND (reference sequence). The CDR3 loop reads CASSTNRVGQPQHF. The DNA of the CDR3 is TGTGCCAGTAGTACAAACAGGGTAGGACAGCCCCAGCATTTT.

The rearrangement links TRBV28 to TRBJ2-6; possibly TRBD1 or TRBD2 for D (5 bases each). V was clipped by 6 bases and J by 0 bases, with 12 bases between them. CDR3 size: 16 residues. Per the germline V gene, CDR1 is MDHEN and CDR2 is SYDVKM. In DNA form, the CDR3 reads TGTGCCAGCAGCGGGACCCGGAACTCTGGGGCCAACGTCCTGACTTTC. Protein product: CASSGTRNSGANVLTF.

The V call is TRBV6-6, the J call TRBJ2-1; tentatively, D is TRBD2 (6 bases). CDR1 MNHNY and CDR2 SVGAGI come from the germline V gene (reference sequence). This CDR3 spans 13 amino acids. V was clipped by 6 bases and J by 4 bases, with 10 bases between them. The CDR3 nucleotides are TGTGCCAGCAGCAGCGGGCAGTACAATGAGCAGTTCTTC. This codes for CASSSGQYNEQFF.